One sample yielded the 4 T cell receptor beta chains listed below, sequenced in a study of blood T cell repertoires in COVID-19. The repertoire was sequenced with immunoSEQ multiplex PCR; TCRdb's copy has only in-frame clones and lacks some. The sample yields under 400,000 clones, 88% seen once. The sample was PBMCs or T cells enriched from blood (not recorded which). These receptors originate from a woman aged 25 to 39 who had been exposed to COVID-19.

The V call is TRBV28, the J call TRBJ2-1; no clear D gene. Germline V lookup: CDR1 MDHEN, CDR2 SYDVKM. The CDR3 contains 16 residues. Deletions cut 2 bases from V and 0 bases from J, with 11 bases between. CDR3: CASSLPQLSSYNEQFF. CDR3 DNA: TGTGCCAGCAGTTTACCTCAGTTAAGCTCCTACAATGAGCAGTTCTTC.

V usage is TRBV11-2 and J usage is TRBJ2-7, with TRBD2 as a possible D gene (6 bases). This CDR3 contains 17 residues. The germline V and J ends were trimmed by 5 bases and 0 bases, with 20 bases remaining between them. CDR1 and CDR2 (germline): SGHAT, FQNNGV. CDR3 sequence reads: CASSAHQPGLTSYEQYF. In DNA form, the CDR3 reads TGTGCCAGCAGCGCGCACCAACCGGGACTCACCTCCTACGAGCAGTACTTC. Filled out from reference TRBV11-2 and TRBJ2-7, the complete variable domain reads EAGVAQSPRYKIIEKRQSVAFWCNPISGHATLYWYQQILGQGPKLLIQFQNNGVVDDSQLPKDRFSAERLKGVDSTLKIQPAKLEDSAVYLCASSAHQPGLTSYEQYFGPGTRLTVT.

This rearrangement joins TRBV19 to TRBJ2-2, with TRBD2 matching over 7 bases. CDR3 length: 15 amino acids. The germline gives CDR1 LNHDA, CDR2 SQIVND (reference sequence). V dropped 6 bases and J dropped 5; count of bases not matched to a gene: 9. CDR3 DNA sequence: TGTGCCAGTAGGCTAGCGGCTAGGATTACCGGGGAGCTGTTTTTT. It is translated as CASRLAARITGELFF. The entire variable domain, with the rest obtained from reference TRBV19 and TRBJ2-2, is as follows: DGGITQSPKYLFRKEGQNVTLSCEQNLNHDAMYWYRQDPGQGLRLIYYSQIVNDFQKGDIAEGYSVSREKKESFPLTVTSAQKNPTAFYLCASRLAARITGELFFGEGSRLTVL.

This chain links TRBV11-2 with TRBJ2-5, with 11 bases fitting TRBD2. V was clipped by 2 bases and J by 5 bases; unmatched bases: 7. The CDR3 consists of 16 residues. Germline-derived CDR1 and CDR2 are SGHAT and FQNNGV. CDR3 coding DNA: TGTGCCAGCAGCTTATTGGGTAGCGGGAGGGGGGAGACCCAGTACTTC. Translating it yields CASSLLGSGRGETQYF.